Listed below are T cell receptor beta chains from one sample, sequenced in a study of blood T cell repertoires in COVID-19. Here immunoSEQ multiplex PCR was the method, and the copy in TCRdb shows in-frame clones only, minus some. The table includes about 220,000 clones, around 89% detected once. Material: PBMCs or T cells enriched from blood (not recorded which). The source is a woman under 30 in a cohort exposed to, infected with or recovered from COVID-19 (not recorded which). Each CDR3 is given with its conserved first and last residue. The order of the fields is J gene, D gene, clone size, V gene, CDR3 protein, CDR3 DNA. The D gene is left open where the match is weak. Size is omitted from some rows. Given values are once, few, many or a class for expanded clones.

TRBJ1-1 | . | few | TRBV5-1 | CASSVQGNEAFF | TGCGCCAGCAGCGTACAGGGTAATGAAGCTTTCTTT
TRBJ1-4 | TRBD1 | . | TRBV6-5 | CASSSDREDEKLFF | TGTGCCAGCAGTTCGGACAGGGAGGATGAAAAACTGTTTTTT
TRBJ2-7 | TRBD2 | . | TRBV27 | CASSYSLTSGGHEQYF | TGTGCCAGCAGTTACTCCCTGACTAGCGGGGGCCACGAGCAGTACTTC
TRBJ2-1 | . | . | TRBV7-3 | CASSRDSQGNEQFF | TGTGCCAGCAGCAGGGATAGCCAGGGGAATGAGCAGTTCTTC
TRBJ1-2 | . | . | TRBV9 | CASSVGLSANYGYTF | TGTGCCAGCAGCGTAGGTCTCAGCGCGAACTATGGCTACACCTTC
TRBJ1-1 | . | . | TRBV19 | CASASKESTEAFF | TGTGCCAGTGCATCCAAGGAGAGCACTGAAGCTTTCTTT
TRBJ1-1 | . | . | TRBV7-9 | CASSQLDSSTEAFF | TGTGCCAGCAGCCAACTGGACAGTTCCACTGAAGCTTTCTTT
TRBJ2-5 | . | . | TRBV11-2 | CASSLMQGQETQYF | TGTGCCAGCAGCTTAATGCAGGGGCAAGAGACCCAGTACTTC
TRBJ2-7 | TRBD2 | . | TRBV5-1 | CASSQGLADWYEQYF | TGCGCCAGCAGCCAAGGACTAGCGGACTGGTACGAGCAGTACTTC
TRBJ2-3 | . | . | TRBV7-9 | CASSLGGADTQYF | TGTGCCAGCAGCTTAGGAGGCGCAGATACGCAGTATTTT
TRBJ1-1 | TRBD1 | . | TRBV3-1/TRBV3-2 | CASSPRQGAMNTEAFF | TGTGCCAGCAGCCCCAGACAGGGGGCGATGAACACTGAAGCTTTCTTT
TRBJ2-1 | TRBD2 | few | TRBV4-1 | CASSQEGASGLYNEQFF | TGCGCCAGCAGCCAAGAAGGCGCTAGCGGGCTCTACAATGAGCAGTTCTTC
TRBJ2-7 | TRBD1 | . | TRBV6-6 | CASSPRQGAAYEQYF | TGTGCCAGCAGTCCGCGACAGGGGGCCGCCTACGAGCAGTACTTC
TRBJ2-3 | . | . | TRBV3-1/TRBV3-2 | CASSQDGGGGSTDTQYF | TGTGCCAGCAGCCAAGATGGCGGGGGCGGGAGCACAGATACGCAGTATTTT
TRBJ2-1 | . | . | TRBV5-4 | CASSLSGDADEQFF | TGTGCCAGCAGCCTGTCGGGAGACGCGGATGAGCAGTTCTTC
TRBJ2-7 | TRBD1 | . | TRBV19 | CASSPRTGLDEQYF | TGTGCCAGTAGTCCTAGGACAGGGTTGGACGAGCAGTACTTC
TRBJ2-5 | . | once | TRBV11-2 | CASSPEATPGRTQYF | TGTGCCAGCAGCCCAGAGGCCACACCTGGAAGGACCCAGTACTTC
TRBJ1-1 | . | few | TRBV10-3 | CAIRAGYTEAFF | TGTGCCATCAGGGCGGGTTACACTGAAGCTTTCTTT
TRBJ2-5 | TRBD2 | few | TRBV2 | CASSPLELAGRETQYF | TGTGCCAGCAGCCCACTGGAACTAGCGGGGCGAGAGACCCAGTACTTC
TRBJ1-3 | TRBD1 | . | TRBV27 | CASSYRGSSGNTIYF | TGTGCCAGCAGTTACAGGGGAAGTTCTGGAAACACCATATATTTT
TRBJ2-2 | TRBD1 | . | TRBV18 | CASSQPKGQTENTGELFF | TGTGCCAGCTCACAACCTAAGGGACAGACCGAGAACACCGGGGAGCTGTTTTTT
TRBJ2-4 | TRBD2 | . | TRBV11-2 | CASSSAFQLAGGNPEQHF | TGTGCCAGCAGCTCCGCGTTCCAACTAGCGGGGGGGAATCCAGAACAGCACTTC
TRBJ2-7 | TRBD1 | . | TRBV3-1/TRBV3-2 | CASSQAPGQGTYEQYF | TGTGCCAGCAGCCAAGCCCCGGGACAGGGTACCTACGAGCAGTACTTC
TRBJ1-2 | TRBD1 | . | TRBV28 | CASSWGQNYYGYTF | TGTGCCAGCAGTTGGGGACAGAATTACTATGGCTACACCTTC
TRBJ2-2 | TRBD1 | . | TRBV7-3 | CASSPRTGGGTGELFF | TGTGCCAGCAGCCCGAGGACAGGGGGTGGCACCGGGGAGCTGTTTTTT
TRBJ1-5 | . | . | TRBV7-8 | CASSTENRVVGQPQHF | TGTGCCAGCAGCACGGAAAACAGGGTTGTTGGGCAGCCCCAGCATTTT
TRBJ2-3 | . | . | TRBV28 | CASSGGTDTQYF | TGTGCCAGCAGTGGCGGGACAGATACGCAGTATTTT
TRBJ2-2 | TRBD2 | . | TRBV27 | CASSLAGVSWELFF | TGTGCCAGCAGTTTAGCGGGAGTAAGCTGGGAGCTGTTTTTT
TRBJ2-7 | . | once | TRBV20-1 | CSARDGEWRYF | TGCAGTGCTAGAGACGGGGAATGGAGGTACTTC